These 8 T cell receptor beta chains were all obtained from the same sample, sequenced in a study of cytomegalovirus exposure and HLA in healthy donors. It was with 60 Vbeta and 13 Jbeta primers that the PCR ran. Sequencing was performed with immunoSEQ multiplex PCR; in TCRdb, only in-frame clones are kept and a portion is missing. The table has about 200,000 clones, approximately 78% seen once. The sample consisted of PBMCs. The receptors derive from a woman aged 45-59 years in good health and CMV-seropositive.

The V and J genes are TRBV27 and TRBJ1-2; 7 bases align to TRBD1. Germline-derived CDR1 and CDR2 are MNHEY and SMNVEV (reference sequence). This CDR3 is 13 amino acids long. With 8 bases clipped from V and 5 bases from J, the junction kept 8 bases outside the gene matches. CDR3 protein: CASGTRQGYGYTF. The DNA for the CDR3 is TGTGCCAGCGGAACAAGACAGGGATATGGCTACACCTTC.

The rearrangement uses TRBV11-2 and TRBJ2-3; 8 nucleotides match TRBD2. The CDR3 is 18 residues long. CDR1 SGHAT and CDR2 FQNNGV come from the germline V gene. Unmatched junction bases numbered 16, after V lost 5 bases and J lost 3 bases. The CDR3, as DNA: TGTGCCAGCAGCGCGGGGGGTTTAGGAGAGTGGTTAACAGATACGCAGTATTTT. It yields the protein CASSAGGLGEWLTDTQYF.

CDR3 sequence: CASTRKAPPGEQYF. The CDR3 DNA reads TGTGCCAGCACCCGAAAAGCGCCTCCGGGCGAGCAGTACTTC. The rearrangement uses TRBV2 and TRBJ2-7; no reliable D call. V shed 7 bases and J shed 6 bases, with 19 bases lying between them. Germline-derived CDR1 and CDR2 are SNHLY and FYNNEI. This CDR3 has 14 amino acids.

About this clone: This CDR3 is also generated by other DNA sequences in the sample. This sequence joins TRBV6-4 and TRBJ2-3; 10 nucleotides align to TRBD2. V trimming: 6 bases; J trimming: 5 bases; junction bases outside the gene matches: 11. Germline V gives CDR1 MRHNA, CDR2 SNTAGT. CDR3 length equals 16 residues. As DNA, the CDR3 is TGTGCCAGCAGCGAATCCCCACTAGCGGGGCTAGATACGCAGTATTTT. Encoded protein: CASSESPLAGLDTQYF.

Comments on this clone: Germline is not matched at one junction end, which may reflect a read error. The J gene is TRBJ2-7, the V gene TRBV7-7; TRBD1 matches at 12 bases. Germline V CDR1 and CDR2: SSHAT, FNYEAQ (reference sequence). This CDR3 has 15 amino acids. CDR3 residues: CASSSGTGGLYEQYF. The DNA for the CDR3 is TGTGCTAGCAGCTCGGGGACAGGGGGCTTATACGAGCAGTACTTC.

The J gene is TRBJ1-2, the V gene TRBV7-9, with 9 bases aligning to TRBD1. The CDR3 is made up of 15 amino acids. CDR1 SEHNR and CDR2 FQNEAQ come from the germline V gene (reference sequence). Trimming cost V 0 bases and J 5 bases; bases outside gene matches: 4. The CDR3 spells CASSLADRGRYGYTF. In nucleotides, the CDR3 is TGTGCCAGCAGCTTAGCGGACAGGGGTCGATATGGCTACACCTTC.

The gene calls are TRBV28 and TRBJ2-7; TRBD2 matches at 11 bases. CDR3 size: 15 residues. CDR1 is MDHEN and CDR2 is SYDVKM in the germline V gene. V lost 2 bases and J lost 3; bases outside the gene matches: 3. CDR3 bases: TGTGCCAGCAGTTTAGGTAGCGGGGGGGACTACGAGCAGTACTTC. This codes for CASSLGSGGDYEQYF. Full variable domain (remainder filled in from reference TRBV28 and TRBJ2-7): DVKVTQSSRYLVKRTGEKVFLECVQDMDHENMFWYRQDPGLGLRLIYFSYDVKMKEKGDIPEGYSVSREKKERFSLILESASTNQTSMYLCASSLGSGGDYEQYFGPGTRLTVT.

V usage is TRBV5-4 and J usage is TRBJ2-2; TRBD2 might be the D (5 bases). This CDR3 has 16 residues. V dropped 4 bases and J dropped 4 bases, with 17 bases sitting between them. The germline gives CDR1 SGHNT, CDR2 YYREEE (reference sequence). In nucleotides, the CDR3 is TGTGCCAGCAGCCGTCTAGCAAGCAGTGCCACCGGGGAGCTGTTTTTT. Translation: CASSRLASSATGELFF.